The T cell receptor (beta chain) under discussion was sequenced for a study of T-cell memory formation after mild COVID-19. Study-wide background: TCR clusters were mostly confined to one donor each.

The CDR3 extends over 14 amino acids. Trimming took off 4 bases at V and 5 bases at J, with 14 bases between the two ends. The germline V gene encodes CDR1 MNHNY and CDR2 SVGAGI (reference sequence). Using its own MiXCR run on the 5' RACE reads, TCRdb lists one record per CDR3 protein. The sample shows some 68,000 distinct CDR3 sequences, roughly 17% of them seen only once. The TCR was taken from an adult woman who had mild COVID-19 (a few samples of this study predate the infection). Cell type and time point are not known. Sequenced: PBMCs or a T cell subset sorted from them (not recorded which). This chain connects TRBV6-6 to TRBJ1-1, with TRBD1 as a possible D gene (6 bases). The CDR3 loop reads CASSFPGERTEAFF. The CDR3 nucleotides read TGTGCCAGCAGTTTTCCAGGGGAGAGGACTGAAGCTTTCTTT.